Listed below are T cell receptor beta chains from one sample, sequenced in a study of cytomegalovirus exposure and HLA in healthy donors. Only in-frame clones appear in the TCRdb table, and some are missing; sequencing was by immunoSEQ multiplex PCR. The sample lists some 140,000 clones, about 83% seen once, with about 4% in the top ten. Specimen: PBMCs. The origin of the receptors is a woman in her forties in good health and CMV-seronegative. Each CDR3 is given without its conserved first and last residue. Fields, in order: V gene, CDR3 protein.

>TRBV27
ASSSATNEKLF
>TRBV7-9
ASSPTGGEETQY
>TRBV6-1
ASRAGQGGNQPQH
>TRBV5-6
ASSLLARSNYGYT
>TRBV15
ATSRAVAGGNTIY
>TRBV5-4
ASSRTLGLAGGETQY
>TRBV10-1
ASSETSGDNEQF
>TRBV5-1
ASSQQGAPSNTEAF
>TRBV5-1
ASSLVRGVNTEAF
>TRBV6-1
ASSVGTDTQY
>TRBV10-3
AISPGQGLWEQY
>TRBV29-1
SVEEAGGDTQY
>TRBV5-6
ASSHAAGGPVGTDTQY
>TRBV6-1
ASSEHHVQGANYGYT
>TRBV28
ASHGTGGYEQY
>TRBV6-4
ASSPRGERTGELF
>TRBV18
ASSLDWKGAPPGFYEQY
>TRBV2
ASSPGSPTDTQY
>TRBV4-2
ASSQDAGYSGANVLT
>TRBV9
ASSVPHRARVGEQY
>TRBV6-6
ASSPGGLNTEAF
>TRBV29-1
SALDRGNYGYT
>TRBV6-6
ASSPQGNYGYT
>TRBV7-7
ASSSIPSGANDNEQF
>TRBV21-1
ASSKWEGPISYEQY
>TRBV7-2
ASSLAPGLPSRGYT
>TRBV30
AWSPPGRSFDQPQH
>TRBV15
ATSRGTGDGYT
>TRBV7-8
ASSQTGYGYT
>TRBV6-5
ASSYTGGGVYNEQF
>TRBV11-2
ASSYGGMNTEAF
>TRBV5-1
ASSLYGESTEAF
>TRBV10-3
AISESRSGFPSTDTQY
>TRBV5-1
ASSPGQTNEKLF
>TRBV7-8
ASSSRDTSYGYT
>TRBV7-9
ASSYRPQGATEAF
>TRBV5-1
ASSFGGRTQETQY
>TRBV4-1
ASSLRTGGLRTGTGELF
>TRBV7-9
ASSLALGTGTEAF
>TRBV5-4
ASSPAPSSGANVLT
>TRBV2
ASSGLGTSDYNEQF
>TRBV10-1
ASSESRQGNEKLF
>TRBV5-1
ASSLEALWDNEQF
>TRBV4-1
ASSQVTGTGNSPLH
>TRBV7-9
ASSFQQGPGYT
>TRBV5-1
ASSAGGTYNEQF
>TRBV29-1
SVVTGGNSPLH